Described below is a single T cell receptor beta chain sequence and its context. Only in-frame clones appear in the TCRdb table, and some are missing; sequencing was by immunoSEQ multiplex PCR. Of 55,000 to 80,000 clones listed, approximately 93% are singletons. The ends were cut back, 1 base at V and 1 base at J, with 4 bases in the middle. This CDR3 is 13 amino acids long. Germline assignment: CDR1 SGHVS and CDR2 FNYEAQ. The data originate from a study of T cell changes during pregnancy in multiple sclerosis. The sequence came from a female donor with multiple sclerosis, enrolled in a pregnancy study. The chain is built from TRBV7-6 and TRBJ1-2; D is uncertain. The source material was CD8+ T cells from peripheral blood mononuclear cells, sampled in the second trimester of pregnancy. The CDR3 DNA reads as TGTGCCAGCAGCTTAGAGCTTAACTATGGCTACACCTTC. Residues: CASSLELNYGYTF.